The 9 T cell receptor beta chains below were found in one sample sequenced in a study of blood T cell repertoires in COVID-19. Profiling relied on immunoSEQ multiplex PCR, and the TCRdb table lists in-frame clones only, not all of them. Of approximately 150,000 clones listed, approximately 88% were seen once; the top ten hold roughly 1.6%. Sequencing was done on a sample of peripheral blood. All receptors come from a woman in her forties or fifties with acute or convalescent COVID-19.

CDR3 DNA sequence: TGTGCCAGCAGCTCCTGGACAGGGGTGAACACTGAAGCTTTCTTT. This sequence encodes CASSSWTGVNTEAFF. V and J are TRBV7-2 and TRBJ1-1, with 9 bases aligning to TRBD1. The CDR3 is 15 amino acids. The V segment lost 4 bases and the J segment 0 bases; nucleotides outside the gene matches: 3. Germline lookup yields CDR1 SGHTA and CDR2 FQGNSA.

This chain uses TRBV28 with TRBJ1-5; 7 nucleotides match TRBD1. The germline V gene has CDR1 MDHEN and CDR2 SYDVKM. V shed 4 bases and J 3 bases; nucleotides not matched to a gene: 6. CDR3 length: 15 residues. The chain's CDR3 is CASSSGQATNQPQHF. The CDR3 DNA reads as TGTGCCAGCAGTTCCGGACAGGCTACCAATCAGCCCCAGCATTTT.

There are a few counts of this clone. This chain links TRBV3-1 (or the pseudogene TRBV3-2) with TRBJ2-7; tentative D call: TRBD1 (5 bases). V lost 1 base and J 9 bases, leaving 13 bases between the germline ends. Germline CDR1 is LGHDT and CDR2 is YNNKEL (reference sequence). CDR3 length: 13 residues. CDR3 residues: CASSQVGRAAQYF. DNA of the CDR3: TGTGCCAGCAGCCAAGTCGGCAGGGCCGCGCAGTACTTC.

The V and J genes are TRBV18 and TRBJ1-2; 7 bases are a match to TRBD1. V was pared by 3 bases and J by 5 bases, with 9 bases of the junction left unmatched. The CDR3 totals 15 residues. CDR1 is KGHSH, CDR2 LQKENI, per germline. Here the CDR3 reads CASSPSRGDMYGYTF. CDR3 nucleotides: TGTGCCAGCTCACCTAGCAGGGGGGATATGTATGGCTACACCTTC.

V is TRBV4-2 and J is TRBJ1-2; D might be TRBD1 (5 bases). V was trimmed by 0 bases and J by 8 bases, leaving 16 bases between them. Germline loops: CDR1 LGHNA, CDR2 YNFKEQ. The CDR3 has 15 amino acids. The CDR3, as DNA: TGTGCCAGCAGCCAAGATACTGGGGCCAGAGACGGCTACACCTTC. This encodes CASSQDTGARDGYTF.

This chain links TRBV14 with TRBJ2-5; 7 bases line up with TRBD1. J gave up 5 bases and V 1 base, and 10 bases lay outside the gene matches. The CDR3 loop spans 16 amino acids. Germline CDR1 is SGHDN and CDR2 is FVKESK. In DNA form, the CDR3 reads TGTGCCAGCAGCCAAGGTCAATCGACAGGGACGGAGACCCAGTACTTC. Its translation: CASSQGQSTGTETQYF. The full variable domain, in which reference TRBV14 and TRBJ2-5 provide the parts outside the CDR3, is EAGVTQFPSHSVIEKGQTVTLRCDPISGHDNLYWYRRVMGKEIKFLLHFVKESKQDESGMPNNRFLAERTGGTYSTLKVQPAELEDSGVYFCASSQGQSTGTETQYFGPGTRLLVL.

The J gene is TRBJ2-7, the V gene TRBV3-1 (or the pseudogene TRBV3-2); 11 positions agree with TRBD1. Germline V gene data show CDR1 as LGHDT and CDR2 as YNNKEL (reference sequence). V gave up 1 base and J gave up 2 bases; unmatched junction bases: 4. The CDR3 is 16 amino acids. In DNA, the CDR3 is TGTGCCAGCAGCCAAGTCCGGACAGGGGGCACCTACGAGCAGTACTTC. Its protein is CASSQVRTGGTYEQYF.

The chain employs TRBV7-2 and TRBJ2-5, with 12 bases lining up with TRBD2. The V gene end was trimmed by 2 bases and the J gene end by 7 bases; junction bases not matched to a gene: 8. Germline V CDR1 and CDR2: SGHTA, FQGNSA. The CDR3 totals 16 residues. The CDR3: CASSLYASGGAGTQYF. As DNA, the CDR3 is TGTGCCAGCAGCTTATATGCTAGCGGGGGGGCCGGGACCCAGTACTTC.

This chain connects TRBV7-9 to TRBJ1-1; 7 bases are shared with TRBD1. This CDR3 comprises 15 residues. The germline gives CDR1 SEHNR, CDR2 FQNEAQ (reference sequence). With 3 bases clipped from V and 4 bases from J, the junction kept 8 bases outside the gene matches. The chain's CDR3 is CASSLELGQSTEAFF. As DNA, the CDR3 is TGTGCCAGCAGCTTGGAGCTGGGACAGAGCACTGAAGCTTTCTTT. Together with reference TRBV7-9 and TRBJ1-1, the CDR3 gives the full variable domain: DTGVSQNPRHKITKRGQNVTFRCDPISEHNRLYWYRQTLGQGPEFLTYFQNEAQLEKSRLLSDRFSAERPKGSFSTLEIQRTEQGDSAMYLCASSLELGQSTEAFFGQGTRLTVV.